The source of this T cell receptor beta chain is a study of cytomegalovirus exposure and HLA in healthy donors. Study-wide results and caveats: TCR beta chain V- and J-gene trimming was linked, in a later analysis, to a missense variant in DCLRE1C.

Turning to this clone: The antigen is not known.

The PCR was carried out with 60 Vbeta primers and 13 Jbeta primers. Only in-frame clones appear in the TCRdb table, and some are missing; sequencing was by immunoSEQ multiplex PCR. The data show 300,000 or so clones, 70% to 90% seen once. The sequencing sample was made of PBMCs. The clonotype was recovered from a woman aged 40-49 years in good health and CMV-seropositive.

CDR3 sequence reads: CASSARQSGPWSNQPQHF. DNA for the CDR3: TGTGCCAGCAGTGCAAGACAATCCGGTCCGTGGAGCAATCAGCCCCAGCATTTT. The chain has TRBV6-1 and TRBJ1-5, with D unresolved. V lost 4 bases to trimming and J lost 1 base, with 20 bases between them. The CDR3 is 18 amino acids. Germline-derived CDR1 and CDR2 are MNHNS and SASEGT.